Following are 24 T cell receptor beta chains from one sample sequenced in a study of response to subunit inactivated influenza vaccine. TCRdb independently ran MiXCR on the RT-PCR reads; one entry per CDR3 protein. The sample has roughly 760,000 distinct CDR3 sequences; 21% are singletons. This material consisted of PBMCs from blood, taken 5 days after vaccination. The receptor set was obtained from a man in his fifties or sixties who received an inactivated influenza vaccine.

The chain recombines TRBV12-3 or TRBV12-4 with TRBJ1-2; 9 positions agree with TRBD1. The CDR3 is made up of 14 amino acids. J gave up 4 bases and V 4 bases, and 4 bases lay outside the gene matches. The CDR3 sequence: CASSYRDRAYGYTF. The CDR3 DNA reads TGTGCCAGCAGTTACCGGGACAGGGCCTATGGCTACACCTTC.

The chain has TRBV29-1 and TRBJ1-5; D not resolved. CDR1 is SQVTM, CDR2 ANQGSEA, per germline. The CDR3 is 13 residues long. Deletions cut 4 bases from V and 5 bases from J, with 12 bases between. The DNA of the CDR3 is TGCAGCGTTGGGCCAGGCCCGGATCAGCCCCAGCATTTT. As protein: CSVGPGPDQPQHF.

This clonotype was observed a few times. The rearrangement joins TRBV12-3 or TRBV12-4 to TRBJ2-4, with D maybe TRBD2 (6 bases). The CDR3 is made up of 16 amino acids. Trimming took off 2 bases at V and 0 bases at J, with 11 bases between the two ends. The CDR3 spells CASSLTRGLAKNIQYF. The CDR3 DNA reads TGTGCCAGCAGTTTAACGAGGGGACTAGCCAAAAACATTCAGTACTTC.

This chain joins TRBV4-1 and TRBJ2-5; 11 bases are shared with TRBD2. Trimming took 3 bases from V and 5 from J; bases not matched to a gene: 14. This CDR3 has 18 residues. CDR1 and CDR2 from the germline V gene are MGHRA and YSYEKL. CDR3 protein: CASSQTSLAGGPRETQYF. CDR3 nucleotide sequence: TGCGCCAGCAGCCAGACCTCCTTAGCGGGGGGGCCGAGGGAGACCCAGTACTTC.

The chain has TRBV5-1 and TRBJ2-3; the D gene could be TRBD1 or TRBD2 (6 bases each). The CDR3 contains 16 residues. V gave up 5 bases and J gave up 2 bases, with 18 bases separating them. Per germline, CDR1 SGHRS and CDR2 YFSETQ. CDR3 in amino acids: CASSDPRRDITDTQYF. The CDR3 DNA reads TGCGCCAGCAGTGACCCCCGGCGGGACATCACAGATACGCAGTATTTT.

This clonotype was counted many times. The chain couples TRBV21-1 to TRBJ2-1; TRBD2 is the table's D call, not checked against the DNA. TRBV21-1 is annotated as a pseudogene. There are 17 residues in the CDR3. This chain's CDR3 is CASSKAASGSSYNEQFF. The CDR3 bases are TGTGCCAGCAGCAAAGCGGCTAGCGGGAGCTCCTACAATGAGCAGTTCTTC.

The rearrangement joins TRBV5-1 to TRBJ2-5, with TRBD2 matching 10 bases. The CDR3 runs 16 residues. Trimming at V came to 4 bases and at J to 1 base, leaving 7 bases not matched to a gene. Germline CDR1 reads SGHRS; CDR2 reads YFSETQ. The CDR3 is CASSKLAGGPQETQYF. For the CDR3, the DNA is TGCGCCAGCAGCAAATTAGCGGGAGGCCCCCAAGAGACCCAGTACTTC.

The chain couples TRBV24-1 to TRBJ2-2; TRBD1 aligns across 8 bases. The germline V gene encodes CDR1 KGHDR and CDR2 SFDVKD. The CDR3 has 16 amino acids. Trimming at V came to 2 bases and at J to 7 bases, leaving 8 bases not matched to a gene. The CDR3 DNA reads TGTGCCACCAGTGATTCCGACAGGGGCGGGGACGGGGAGCTGTTTTTT. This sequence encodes CATSDSDRGGDGELFF.

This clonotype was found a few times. The CDR3 region has the DNA TGTGCCAGCAGCTTAGCACGCAACTCCGCGACGCAGTATTTT. This encodes CASSLARNSATQYF. The rearrangement joins TRBV7-2 to TRBJ2-3; D unresolved. Germline V gene sequence: CDR1 SGHTA, CDR2 FQGNSA. Trimming removed 0 bases at V and 9 bases at J, with 13 bases between. CDR3 length: 14 amino acids.

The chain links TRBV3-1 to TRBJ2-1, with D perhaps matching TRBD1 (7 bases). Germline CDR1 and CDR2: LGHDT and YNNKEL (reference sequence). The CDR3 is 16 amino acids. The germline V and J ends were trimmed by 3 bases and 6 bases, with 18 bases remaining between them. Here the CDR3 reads CASSHVMRRGLNEQFF. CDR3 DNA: TGTGCCAGCAGCCACGTAATGAGGAGGGGGCTCAATGAGCAGTTCTTC.

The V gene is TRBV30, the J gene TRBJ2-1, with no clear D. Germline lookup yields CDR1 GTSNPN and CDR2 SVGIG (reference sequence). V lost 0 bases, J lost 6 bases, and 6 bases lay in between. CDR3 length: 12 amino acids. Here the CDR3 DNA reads TGTGCCTGGAGTGTACTACGCAATGAGCAGTTCTTC. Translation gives CAWSVLRNEQFF.

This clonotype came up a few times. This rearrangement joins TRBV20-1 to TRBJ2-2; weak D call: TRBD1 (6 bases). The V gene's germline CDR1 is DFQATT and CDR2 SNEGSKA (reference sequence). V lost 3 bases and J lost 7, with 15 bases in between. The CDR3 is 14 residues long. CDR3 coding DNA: TGCAGTGCTAGGGGGGCACGAGGGGTCGGGGAGCTGTTTTTT. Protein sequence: CSARGARGVGELFF.

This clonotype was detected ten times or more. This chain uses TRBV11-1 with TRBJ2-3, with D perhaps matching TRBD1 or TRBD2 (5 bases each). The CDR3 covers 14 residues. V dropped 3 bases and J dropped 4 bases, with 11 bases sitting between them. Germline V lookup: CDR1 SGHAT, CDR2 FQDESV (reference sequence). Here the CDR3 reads CASSFNGAPDTQYF. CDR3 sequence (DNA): TGTGCCAGCAGCTTTAACGGGGCCCCAGATACGCAGTATTTT.

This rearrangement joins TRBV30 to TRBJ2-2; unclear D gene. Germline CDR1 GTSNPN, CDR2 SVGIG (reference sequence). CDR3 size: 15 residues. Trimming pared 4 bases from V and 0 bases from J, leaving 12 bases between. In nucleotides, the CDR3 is TGTGCCTGGAAAACCCCTACTCCGAACACCGGGGAGCTGTTTTTT. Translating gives CAWKTPTPNTGELFF.

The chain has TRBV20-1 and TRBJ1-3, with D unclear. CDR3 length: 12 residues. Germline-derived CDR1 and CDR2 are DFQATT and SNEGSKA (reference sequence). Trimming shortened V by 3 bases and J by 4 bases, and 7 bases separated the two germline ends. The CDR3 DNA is TGCAGTGCTAGGGCGGGGGGAAACACCATATATTTT. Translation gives CSARAGGNTIYF.

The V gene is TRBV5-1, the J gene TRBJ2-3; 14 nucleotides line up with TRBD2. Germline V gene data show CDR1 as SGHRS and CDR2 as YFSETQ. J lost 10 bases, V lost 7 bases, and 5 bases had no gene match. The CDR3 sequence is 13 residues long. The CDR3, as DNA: TGCGCCAGCCAGACTAGCGGGGGGGCCGCGCAGTATTTT. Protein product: CASQTSGGAAQYF.

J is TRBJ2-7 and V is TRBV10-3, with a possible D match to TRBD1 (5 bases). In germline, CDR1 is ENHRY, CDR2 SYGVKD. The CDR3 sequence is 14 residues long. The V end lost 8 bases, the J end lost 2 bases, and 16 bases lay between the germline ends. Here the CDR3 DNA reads TGTGCCATCGCAGAAGCAGGGTCGACCTACGAGCAGTACTTC. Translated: CAIAEAGSTYEQYF.

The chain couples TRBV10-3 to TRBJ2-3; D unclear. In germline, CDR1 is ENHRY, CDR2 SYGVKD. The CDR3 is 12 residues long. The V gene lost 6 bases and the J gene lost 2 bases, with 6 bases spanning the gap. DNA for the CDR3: TGTGCCATCAGCGGACCCACAGATACGCAGTATTTT. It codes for CAISGPTDTQYF.

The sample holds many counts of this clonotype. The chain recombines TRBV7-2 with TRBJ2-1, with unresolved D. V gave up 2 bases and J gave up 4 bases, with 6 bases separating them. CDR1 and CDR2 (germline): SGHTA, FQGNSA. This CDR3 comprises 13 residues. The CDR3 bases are TGTGCCAGCAGCTTATTCCATTACAATGAGCAGTTCTTC. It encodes CASSLFHYNEQFF.

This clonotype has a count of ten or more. The CDR3 protein is CASSVTGTDTQYF. The CDR3 bases are TGCGCCAGCAGCGTGACAGGGACAGATACGCAGTATTTT. The genes are TRBV5-1 and TRBJ2-3; 7 bases match TRBD1. V was clipped by 4 bases and J by 3 bases; unmatched bases: 2. Germline V gene sequence: CDR1 SGHRS, CDR2 YFSETQ. CDR3 length: 13 residues.

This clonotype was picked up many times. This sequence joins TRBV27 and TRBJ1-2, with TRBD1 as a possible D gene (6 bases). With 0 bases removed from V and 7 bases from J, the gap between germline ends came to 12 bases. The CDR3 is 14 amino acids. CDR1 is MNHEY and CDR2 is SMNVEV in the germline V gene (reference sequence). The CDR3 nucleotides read TGTGCCAGCAGTTTATCTGGGGGGCGGAGTGGCTACACCTTC. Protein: CASSLSGGRSGYTF.

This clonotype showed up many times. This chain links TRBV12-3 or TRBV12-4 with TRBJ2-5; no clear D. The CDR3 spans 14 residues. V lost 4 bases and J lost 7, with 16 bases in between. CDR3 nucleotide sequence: TGTGCCAGCAGTTCCCCCCTACTAAGGCGGACCCAGTACTTC. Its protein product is CASSSPLLRRTQYF.

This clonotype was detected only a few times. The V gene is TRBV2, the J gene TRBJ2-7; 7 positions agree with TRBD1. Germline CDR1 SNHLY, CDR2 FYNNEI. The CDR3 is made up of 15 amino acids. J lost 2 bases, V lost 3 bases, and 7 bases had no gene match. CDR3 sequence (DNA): TGTGCCAGCAGTGAGGGACAGACTAAGACCTACGAGCAGTACTTC. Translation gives CASSEGQTKTYEQYF.

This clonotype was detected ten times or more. The DNA for the CDR3 is TGTGCCAGCAGCACTCCAGACAGGGTTGAGACCCAGTACTTC. It encodes CASSTPDRVETQYF. The chain combines TRBV11-2 with TRBJ2-5; 7 nucleotides align to TRBD1. This CDR3 comprises 14 residues. Per germline, CDR1 SGHAT and CDR2 FQNNGV. With 5 bases clipped from V and 5 bases from J, the junction kept 8 bases outside the gene matches.